This entry lists 3 T cell receptor beta chains sequenced from one sample in a study of cytomegalovirus exposure and HLA in healthy donors. Both 60 Vbeta primers and 13 Jbeta primers went into the PCR. Assay used: immunoSEQ multiplex PCR; TCRdb lists only in-frame clones, some missing. The sample lists about 200,000 clones, 70% to 80% occurring once. The sequenced sample consisted of PBMCs. The receptors derive from a woman between 50 and 59 years old in good health and CMV-seronegative.

V usage is TRBV6-5 and J usage is TRBJ1-2; D call uncertain. The ends were cut back, 0 bases at V and 7 bases at J, with 12 bases in the middle. Looked up from germline, CDR1 is MNHEY and CDR2 is SVGAGI. This CDR3 contains 14 residues. As DNA, the CDR3 is TGTGCCAGCAGTTACTCTTGGCTCGCTGGTGGCTACACCTTC. It encodes CASSYSWLAGGYTF.

The V gene is TRBV5-1, the J gene TRBJ1-2, with a possible D match to TRBD1 (5 bases). Germline V CDR1 and CDR2: SGHRS, YFSETQ. The ends were cut back, 4 bases at V and 4 bases at J, with 14 bases in the middle. The CDR3 has 14 amino acids. The CDR3 DNA reads TGCGCCAGCAGCCGCGGGGCAGGGCGCTATGGCTACACCTTC. This encodes CASSRGAGRYGYTF.

This clone was observed a single time. The chain links TRBV7-8 to TRBJ2-7; TRBD1 aligns across 7 bases. V was pared by 1 base and J by 1 base, with 4 bases of the junction left unmatched. The CDR3 is made up of 15 amino acids. Germline CDR1 is SGHVS and CDR2 is FQNEAQ. For the CDR3, the DNA is TGTGCCAGCAGCTTAGAGGGGGCTAGTTCCTACGAGCAGTACTTC. Translation: CASSLEGASSYEQYF.